This paragraph covers one T cell receptor (beta chain) sequence. Its antigen is unknown. Trimming shortened V by 5 bases and J by 3 bases, and 13 bases separated the two germline ends. CDR3 size: 14 residues. Germline CDR1 and CDR2: SEHNR and FQNEAQ (reference sequence). The source of the sample is a study of beta chain features in type 1 diabetes. Sampling consisted of one heparinised blood draw per donor, averaging approximately 120 mL. Central memory, naive, regulatory and stem cell-like memory CD4+ cells were sorted by CD45RO/CCR7/CD25/CD127/CD95/CD27. Since all of the isolated RNA was reverse transcribed, expressed TCRB transcripts were what got sequenced. Naive, central memory and regulatory T cell samples averaged about 3.5 million reads. Libraries were prepared by immunoSEQ multiplex PCR; TCRdb keeps only in-frame clonotypes and omits some of them. The sample includes 300,000 or so clones, about 13% seen only once; the top ten take roughly 0.015%.

General observations from the study: Type 1 diabetes patients showed a moderate but significant shortening of TCRB CDR3s in all four CD4+ subsets. When cDNA is sequenced, cells with high TCR expression could be over-represented.

This chain connects TRBV7-9 to TRBJ1-1; the D gene is possibly TRBD1 (6 bases). This sequence originates from a young woman with type 1 diabetes. The sequenced sample was naive CD4+ T cells from blood. The CDR3 sequence: CASSPDGGHTEAFF. CDR3 sequence (DNA): TGTGCCAGCAGCCCCGACGGGGGGCACACTGAAGCTTTCTTT.